This TCR beta chain was recovered during a study of T cell responses to AZD1222 COVID-19 vaccine. Study overall: Pooled samples include second doses given at about 4 or 12 weeks.

For this clone: The antigen is undetermined.

The germline gives CDR1 MDHEN, CDR2 SYDVKM. Losses at the gene ends were 5 bases for V and 5 bases for J; bases not matched to a gene: 6. The CDR3 spans 15 residues. Study findings and constraints: Clonal diversity may have been underestimated, and the donors were mostly white British, with more females than males. No day 14 peak samples; only post-peak repertoires were characterized. Dominant CD4 TCR responses targeted spike regions 160-218 and 743-854.

Sequencing used immunoSEQ multiplex PCR; TCRdb keeps in-frame clones, though not all of them. The repertoire holds 130,000 or so clones, with more than 80% as singletons. The J gene is TRBJ2-2, the V gene TRBV28; TRBD2 matches 9 bases. The sequencing here drew on peripheral blood, taken on day 0 of AZD1222 vaccination. The receptor's source is an adult in good health. CDR3 sequence: CASSPSGEGTGELFF. Written as DNA, the CDR3 is TGTGCCAGCAGTCCTAGCGGGGAGGGGACCGGGGAGCTGTTTTTT.